The TCR beta chain described here comes from a study of T cells after yellow fever vaccination. Study-level background: Where fractions had low cell numbers, libraries were prepared from them with the SMART-Seq v4 Ultra Low Input RNA kit.

A universal primer site and UMIs were added as TCR cDNA was made by 5'RACE template switching. TCRdb independently ran MiXCR on the 5' RACE reads; one entry per CDR3 protein. Altogether under 350,000 distinct CDR3 sequences are present, roughly 4% being singletons, with the ten largest covering about 26%. This clonotype was observed a few times. The antigen is unknown. Study-wide findings and caveats: Contaminating bulk clonotypes could be abundant in FACS-sorted repertoires.

Trimming cost V 1 base and J 6 bases, with 12 bases left between them. CDR1 is MNHEY and CDR2 is SVGAGI in the germline V gene. CDR3 length equals 15 residues. The rearrangement joins TRBV6-5 to TRBJ2-2; no reliable D call. This clonotype was obtained from a man aged 18 to 29 who received the YFV17D yellow fever vaccine. Sample: PBMCs, taken 5 days after the yellow fever booster vaccination. The CDR3 DNA is TGTGCCAGCAGTTACTATGTCAAAGGGCCCGGGGAGCTGTTTTTT. This encodes CASSYYVKGPGELFF.